This T cell receptor (beta chain) was sequenced in a study of blood T cell repertoires in COVID-19. Germline V gives CDR1 SNHLY, CDR2 FYNNEI. This CDR3 region has 15 residues. Germline trimming cut 5 bases from V and 6 bases from J; bases unmatched to any gene: 8. Original analysis: Nucleated cell counts were estimated from reference gene primer amplification. TCRdb keeps only in-frame clones here, not all; method: immunoSEQ multiplex PCR. Clonal size and the V and J genes are those of that table, whereas D and trimming came from the DNA. The sample has roughly 140,000 clones, about 80% seen once. This receptor was obtained from a human donor in a cohort sampled during active COVID-19. Sequenced input: peripheral blood. This chain links TRBV2 with TRBJ2-2, with 8 nucleotides matching TRBD2. CDR3 residues: CASSILGGGPGELFF. DNA of the CDR3: TGTGCCAGCAGTATCCTCGGGGGGGGCCCCGGGGAGCTGTTTTTT.